The 21 T cell receptor beta chains below all came from one sample that was sequenced in a study of blood T cells in healthy people across ages. The use of a sample-barcoded 5' primer and a J-beta primer mix characterized a second PCR of roughly 6 to 11 cycles. TCRdb processed the 5' RACE reads anew with MiXCR; each CDR3 protein has one entry. The sample records fewer than 2,000,000 distinct CDR3 sequences, about 39% being singletons. The sequenced sample was blood. The origin of the receptors is a human donor in good health.

The CDR3 protein is CASSLIGQGNSPLHF. The CDR3 DNA follows: TGTGCCAGCAGCTTAATCGGCCAGGGGAATTCACCCCTCCACTTT. The gene calls are TRBV7-6 and TRBJ1-6, with D maybe TRBD1 (6 bases). Per the germline V gene, CDR1 is SGHVS and CDR2 is FNYEAQ. CDR3 length equals 15 residues. Trimming pared 2 bases from V and 7 bases from J, leaving 12 bases between.

The chain carries TRBV29-1 and TRBJ2-7; perhaps TRBD2 as D (5 bases). This CDR3 has 13 residues. The ends were cut back, 4 bases at V and 7 bases at J, with 17 bases in the middle. Germline values: CDR1 SQVTM, CDR2 ANQGSEA. The CDR3 DNA reads TGCAGCGTTGTAGGACTGTCCTACAATGAGCAGTACTTC. Translating it yields CSVVGLSYNEQYF.

To note about this clonotype: The DNA is left out, because the CDR3 cannot be placed on it with certainty; the CDR3 is given as TCRdb lists it. The V gene is TRBV20-1, the J gene TRBJ2-5; the D call in the table, TRBD2, was not verified against the DNA. Including both end residues, the CDR3 is 24 amino acids long. Germline V gene lookup returns CDR1 DFQATT and CDR2 SNEGSKA (reference sequence). The chain's CDR3 is CSALSKGVNYGYTFGSGRRETQYF.

This rearrangement joins TRBV9 to TRBJ2-3; TRBD1 might be the D (5 bases). Germline V gene lookup returns CDR1 SGDLS and CDR2 YYNGEE. The V end was cut by 4 bases, the J end by 1 base, with 13 bases between. CDR3 length: 15 amino acids. This CDR3 reads CASSRLEGGTDTQYF. In nucleotides, the CDR3 is TGTGCCAGCAGCCGCCTAGAAGGGGGCACAGATACGCAGTATTTT. The complete variable domain, with remaining parts taken from reference TRBV9 and TRBJ2-3, reads DSGVTQTPKHLITATGQRVTLRCSPRSGDLSVYWYQQSLDQGLQFLIQYYNGEERAKGNILERFSAQQFPDLHSELNLSSLELGDSALYFCASSRLEGGTDTQYFGPGTRLTVL.

The chain employs TRBV24-1 and TRBJ1-5; D unresolved. The V gene's germline CDR1 is KGHDR and CDR2 SFDVKD. V gave up 2 bases and J gave up 4 bases, with 5 bases separating them. The CDR3 covers 13 residues. The CDR3 loop reads CATSDSPNQPQHF. The CDR3 DNA reads TGTGCCACCAGTGATTCCCCTAATCAGCCCCAGCATTTT.

The V call is TRBV20-1, the J call TRBJ1-2; the match to TRBD1 covers 7 bases. Germline trimming cut 1 base from V and 3 bases from J; bases unmatched to any gene: 14. The CDR3 has 17 amino acids. Germline-derived CDR1 and CDR2 are DFQATT and SNEGSKA (reference sequence). This CDR3 is CSARAKNWDSDYYGYTF. For the CDR3, the DNA is TGCAGTGCTAGAGCAAAAAATTGGGACAGCGACTACTATGGCTACACCTTC.

This chain links TRBV6-6 with TRBJ1-2, with D possibly being TRBD1 (5 bases). The CDR3 has 14 amino acids. V was cut by 2 bases and J by 4 bases, with 11 bases left in between. Per germline, CDR1 MNHNY and CDR2 SVGAGI (reference sequence). Here the CDR3 reads CASSYLDRIYGYTF. The CDR3 DNA is TGTGCCAGCAGTTACCTAGACAGAATCTATGGCTACACCTTC.

The chain joins TRBV7-2 to TRBJ2-1; D remains unclear. The CDR3 contains 14 residues. Trimming took off 1 base at V and 10 bases at J, with 14 bases between the two ends. Per germline, CDR1 SGHTA and CDR2 FQGNSA. The CDR3 DNA reads as TGTGCCAGCAGCTTAGATCCAGCCCGGCTGGAGCAGTTCTTC. Translation gives CASSLDPARLEQFF.

This clonotype was found a few times. The rearrangement links TRBV9 to TRBJ2-5; 7 bases are shared with TRBD2. The germline gives CDR1 SGDLS, CDR2 YYNGEE. The ends lost 3 bases at V and 5 bases at J; junction bases unmatched: 7. The CDR3 totals 14 residues. The CDR3 nucleotides are TGTGCCAGCAGCGAGGCAGGGAGGGCGGAGACCCAGTACTTC. Protein: CASSEAGRAETQYF.

This clonotype was recorded only once. The chain employs TRBV7-8 and TRBJ2-1, with TRBD2 matching over 16 bases. Per the germline V gene, CDR1 is SGHVS and CDR2 is FQNEAQ. This CDR3 spans 15 amino acids. V was clipped by 6 bases and J by 9 bases; unmatched bases: 5. The CDR3 DNA reads as TGTGCCAGCAGGGGGACTAGCGGGGGGGCCATTGAGCAGTTCTTC. It specifies CASRGTSGGAIEQFF.

The chain recombines TRBV7-2 with TRBJ2-1, with D unresolved. V was clipped by 1 base and J by 2 bases, with 9 bases between them. Germline loops: CDR1 SGHTA, CDR2 FQGNSA. This CDR3 comprises 15 residues. The DNA of the CDR3 is TGTGCCAGCAGCTTAGTCAGCTCACCCTACAATGAGCAGTTCTTC. It encodes CASSLVSSPYNEQFF.

The chain couples TRBV29-1 to TRBJ1-5; D remains ambiguous. This CDR3 comprises 12 residues. Trimming took off 5 bases at V and 0 bases at J, with 5 bases between the two ends. Germline V CDR1 and CDR2: SQVTM, ANQGSEA. The CDR3, as DNA: TGCAGCGTTTCTCATAGCAATCAGCCCCAGCATTTT. As protein: CSVSHSNQPQHF.

To note about this clonotype: A much larger clonotype is one base distant, so this may be a read error. The chain is built from TRBV6-6 and TRBJ1-2; D remains unclear. V was shortened by 4 bases and J by 2 bases, with 11 bases between the two germline ends. Germline values: CDR1 MNHNY, CDR2 SVGAGI (reference sequence). CDR3 length: 14 amino acids. The CDR3 sequence is CASSCFPQNYGYTF. DNA of the CDR3: TGTGCCAGCAGTTGCTTTCCACAAAACTATGGCTACACCTTC.

Only a few counts were recorded for this clonotype. The V gene is TRBV20-1, the J gene TRBJ2-1, with 8 bases identical to TRBD1. V was clipped by 6 bases and J by 9 bases; unmatched bases: 10. CDR3 length: 13 residues. Germline values: CDR1 DFQATT, CDR2 SNEGSKA (reference sequence). Written as DNA, the CDR3 is TGCAGTGCCCGACGGACAGGGATGGGTGAGCAGTTCTTC. Its translation is CSARRTGMGEQFF.

In this sample, this clonotype turned up a few times. The chain has TRBV6-2 or TRBV6-3 and TRBJ2-5; 12 bases are a match to TRBD2. Per germline, CDR1 MNHEY and CDR2 SVGEGT. This CDR3 contains 15 residues. Losses at the gene ends were 7 bases for V and 2 bases for J; bases not matched to a gene: 5. For the CDR3, the DNA is TGTGCCAGCACCCTACTAGCGGGGGGTCAAGAGACCCAGTACTTC. Translating it yields CASTLLAGGQETQYF.

There are many counts of this clonotype. This chain connects TRBV29-1 to TRBJ1-2, with 9 bases lining up with TRBD1. The CDR3 length is 16 residues. V lost 7 bases and J lost 1; bases outside the gene matches: 13. Germline CDR1 reads SQVTM; CDR2 reads ANQGSEA. CDR3 sequence reads: CSAGEGTGSLNYGYTF. For the CDR3, the DNA is TGCAGCGCCGGGGAGGGGACAGGGAGCCTTAACTATGGCTACACCTTC.

A few counts support this clonotype. The chain recombines TRBV5-1 with TRBJ1-1; possible D gene TRBD1, 6 bases. This CDR3 is 13 amino acids long. Between the trimmed V and J ends, which lost 1 base and 3 bases, there was a span of 7 bases. Germline V gives CDR1 SGHRS, CDR2 YFSETQ. The chain's CDR3 is CASSLWGHTEAFF. The CDR3 coding sequence is TGCGCCAGCAGCTTGTGGGGGCACACTGAAGCTTTCTTT.

This chain links TRBV10-3 with TRBJ1-1; D call uncertain. This CDR3 spans 13 amino acids. The germline V and J ends were trimmed by 4 bases and 3 bases, with 9 bases remaining between them. Germline CDR1 is ENHRY and CDR2 is SYGVKD. The CDR3 reads CAISGSSYTEAFF. The CDR3 nucleotides are TGTGCCATCAGTGGGTCATCTTACACTGAAGCTTTCTTT.

The chain couples TRBV20-1 to TRBJ2-5, with D possibly being TRBD1 (6 bases). The DNA end favors TRBJ2-7, so the J call may be wrong. The CDR3 length is 14 residues. Germline CDR1 DFQATT, CDR2 SNEGSKA (reference sequence). CDR3 sequence (DNA): TGCAGTGCTAGAGACCAAAACAGGGTCTACGAGCAGTACTTC. Residues: CSARDQNRVYEQYF.

Here the CDR3 reads CASSYSGVGTTYEQYF. DNA of the CDR3: TGTGCCAGCAGTTACTCCGGGGTGGGGACGACCTACGAGCAGTACTTC. The V and J genes are TRBV6-5 and TRBJ2-7; D could derive from TRBD1 or TRBD2 (5 bases each). The CDR3 has 16 residues. Germline CDR1 and CDR2: MNHEY and SVGAGI. The germline V and J ends were trimmed by 0 bases and 2 bases, with 14 bases remaining between them.

This sequence joins TRBV7-2 and TRBJ1-5; D ambiguous. With 0 bases removed from V and 7 bases from J, the gap between germline ends came to 13 bases. Germline lookup yields CDR1 SGHTA and CDR2 FQGNSA. The CDR3 runs 15 residues. For the CDR3, the DNA is TGTGCCAGCAGCTTAGCCCCAGGAATGGGACAGCCCCAGCATTTT. Its protein is CASSLAPGMGQPQHF.